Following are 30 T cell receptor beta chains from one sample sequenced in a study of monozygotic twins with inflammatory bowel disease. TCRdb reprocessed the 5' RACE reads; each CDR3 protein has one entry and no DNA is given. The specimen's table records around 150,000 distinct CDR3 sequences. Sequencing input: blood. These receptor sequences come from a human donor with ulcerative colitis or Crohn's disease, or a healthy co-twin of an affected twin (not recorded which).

The CDR3 here is CASGTGGTSYTF. The gene calls are TRBV6-5 and TRBJ1-2; the D gene TCRdb calls, TRBD1, cannot be checked with no DNA. The CDR3 is 12 residues long. From germline, CDR1 is MNHEY and CDR2 SVGAGI.

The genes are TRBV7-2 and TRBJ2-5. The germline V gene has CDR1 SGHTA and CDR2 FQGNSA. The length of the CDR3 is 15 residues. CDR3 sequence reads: CASSSPRIGQETQYF.

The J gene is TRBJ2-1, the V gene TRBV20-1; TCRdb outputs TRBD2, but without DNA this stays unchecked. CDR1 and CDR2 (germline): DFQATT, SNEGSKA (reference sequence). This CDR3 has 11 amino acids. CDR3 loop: CSVTGGNEQFF.

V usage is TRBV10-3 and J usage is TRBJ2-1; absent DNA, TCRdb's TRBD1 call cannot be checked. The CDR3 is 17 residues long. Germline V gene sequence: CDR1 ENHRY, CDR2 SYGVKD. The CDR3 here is CAISEIRRSGMYNEQFF.

CDR3 loop: CASSFREGPNTGELFF. The V and J genes are TRBV7-2 and TRBJ2-2. Germline V gene data show CDR1 as SGHTA and CDR2 as FQGNSA. The CDR3 is 16 amino acids.

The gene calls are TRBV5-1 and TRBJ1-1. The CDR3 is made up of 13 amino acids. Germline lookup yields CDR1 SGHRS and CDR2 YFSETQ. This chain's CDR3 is CASSQDGTTEAFF.

The CDR3 spells CASSIDRYYEQYF. The rearrangement uses TRBV19 and TRBJ2-7. Germline loops: CDR1 LNHDA, CDR2 SQIVND (reference sequence). This CDR3 contains 13 residues.

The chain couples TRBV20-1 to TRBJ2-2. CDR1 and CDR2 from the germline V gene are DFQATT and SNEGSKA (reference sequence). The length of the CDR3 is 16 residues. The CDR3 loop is CSARDPGSGDTGKLFF.

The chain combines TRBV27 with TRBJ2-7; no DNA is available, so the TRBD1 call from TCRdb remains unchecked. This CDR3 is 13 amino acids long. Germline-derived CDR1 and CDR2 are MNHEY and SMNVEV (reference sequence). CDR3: CASSLADSYEQYF.

CDR3 protein: CASGGDTYEQYF. The chain joins TRBV10-3 to TRBJ2-7; TCRdb calls TRBD2, which cannot be checked without DNA. Germline lookup yields CDR1 ENHRY and CDR2 SYGVKD. The CDR3 sequence is 12 residues long.

CDR3 in amino acids: CASSGRGLIYEQYF. The gene calls are TRBV28 and TRBJ2-7; no DNA is available, so the TRBD2 call from TCRdb remains unchecked. Germline V gene sequence: CDR1 MDHEN, CDR2 SYDVKM. This CDR3 spans 14 amino acids.

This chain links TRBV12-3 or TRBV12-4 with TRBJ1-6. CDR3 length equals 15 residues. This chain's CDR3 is CASSRSRAPNSPLHF.

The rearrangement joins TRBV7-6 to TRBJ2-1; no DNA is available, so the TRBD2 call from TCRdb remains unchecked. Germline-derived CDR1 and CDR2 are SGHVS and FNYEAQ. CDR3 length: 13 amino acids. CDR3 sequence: CASSLWEGWLQFF.

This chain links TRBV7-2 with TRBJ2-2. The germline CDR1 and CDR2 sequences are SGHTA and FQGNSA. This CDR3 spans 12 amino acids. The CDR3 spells CASSLQGGELFF. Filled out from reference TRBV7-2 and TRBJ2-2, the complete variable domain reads GAGVSQSPSNKVTEKGKDVELRCDPISGHTALYWYRQSLGQGLEFLIYFQGNSAPDKSGLPSDRFSAERTGGSVSTLTIQRTQQEDSAVYLCASSLQGGELFFGEGSRLTVL.

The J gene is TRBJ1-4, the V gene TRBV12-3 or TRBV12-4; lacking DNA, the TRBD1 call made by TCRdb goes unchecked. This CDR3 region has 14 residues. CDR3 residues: CASSPGGADEKLFF.

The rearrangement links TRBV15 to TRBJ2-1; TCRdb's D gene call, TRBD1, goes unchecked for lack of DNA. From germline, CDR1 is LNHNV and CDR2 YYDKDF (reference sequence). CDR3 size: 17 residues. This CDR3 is CATSVRQGSYSYNEQFF.

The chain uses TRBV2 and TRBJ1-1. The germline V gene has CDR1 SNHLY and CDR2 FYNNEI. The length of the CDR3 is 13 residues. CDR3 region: CATSGDWNTEAFF. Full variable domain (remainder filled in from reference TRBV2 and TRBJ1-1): EPEVTQTPSHQVTQMGQEVILRCVPISNHLYFYWYRQILGQKVEFLVSFYNNEISEKSEIFDDQFSVERPDGSNFTLKIRSTKLEDSAMYFCATSGDWNTEAFFGQGTRLTVV.

The CDR3 sequence is CASRAPGGGTEAFF. J is TRBJ1-1 and V is TRBV2; with no DNA, the TCRdb D assignment of TRBD1 cannot be verified. The CDR3 totals 14 residues. In germline, CDR1 is SNHLY, CDR2 FYNNEI.

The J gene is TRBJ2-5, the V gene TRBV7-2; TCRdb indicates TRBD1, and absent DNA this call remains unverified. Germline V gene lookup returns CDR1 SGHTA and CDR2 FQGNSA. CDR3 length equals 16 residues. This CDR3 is CASRRTAGGEGETQYF.

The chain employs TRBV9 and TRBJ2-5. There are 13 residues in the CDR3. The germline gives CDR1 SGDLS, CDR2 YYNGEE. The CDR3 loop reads CASSVGHQETQYF.

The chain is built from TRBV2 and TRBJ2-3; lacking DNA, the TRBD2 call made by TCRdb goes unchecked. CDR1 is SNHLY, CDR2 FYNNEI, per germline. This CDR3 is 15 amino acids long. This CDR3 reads CASSTNRDSTDTQYF.

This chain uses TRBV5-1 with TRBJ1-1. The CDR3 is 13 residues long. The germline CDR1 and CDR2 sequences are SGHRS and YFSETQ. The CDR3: CASRSRRDTEAFF.

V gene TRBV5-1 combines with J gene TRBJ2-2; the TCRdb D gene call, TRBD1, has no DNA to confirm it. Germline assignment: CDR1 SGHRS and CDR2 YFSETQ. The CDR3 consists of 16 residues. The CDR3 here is CASSLYAGADTGELFF.

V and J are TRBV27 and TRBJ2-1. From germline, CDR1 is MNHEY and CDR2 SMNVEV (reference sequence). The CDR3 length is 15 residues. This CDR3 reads CASSLIGVSYNEQFF.

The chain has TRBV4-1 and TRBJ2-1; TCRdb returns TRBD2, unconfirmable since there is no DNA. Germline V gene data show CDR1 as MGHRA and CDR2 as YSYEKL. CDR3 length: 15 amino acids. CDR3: CASSPREGRYNEQFF.

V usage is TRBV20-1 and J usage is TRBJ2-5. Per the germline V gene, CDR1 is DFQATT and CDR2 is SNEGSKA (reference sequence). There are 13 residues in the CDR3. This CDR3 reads CSARKGTEETQYF.

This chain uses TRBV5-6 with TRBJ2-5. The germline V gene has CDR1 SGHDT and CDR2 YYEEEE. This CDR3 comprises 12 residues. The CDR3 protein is CASSLTRRAQYF.

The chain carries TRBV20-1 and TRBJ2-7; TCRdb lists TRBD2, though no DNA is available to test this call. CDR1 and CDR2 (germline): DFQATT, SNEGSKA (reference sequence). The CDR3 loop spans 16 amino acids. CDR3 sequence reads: CSARDPTSGGFYEQYF.

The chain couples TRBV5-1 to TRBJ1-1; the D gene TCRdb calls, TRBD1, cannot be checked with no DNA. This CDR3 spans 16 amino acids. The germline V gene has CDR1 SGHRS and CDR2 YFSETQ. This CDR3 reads CASSFSGGRGNTEAFF.

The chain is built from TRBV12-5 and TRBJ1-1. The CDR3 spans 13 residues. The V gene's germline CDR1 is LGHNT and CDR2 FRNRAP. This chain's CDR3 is CASGLGSHTEAFF.